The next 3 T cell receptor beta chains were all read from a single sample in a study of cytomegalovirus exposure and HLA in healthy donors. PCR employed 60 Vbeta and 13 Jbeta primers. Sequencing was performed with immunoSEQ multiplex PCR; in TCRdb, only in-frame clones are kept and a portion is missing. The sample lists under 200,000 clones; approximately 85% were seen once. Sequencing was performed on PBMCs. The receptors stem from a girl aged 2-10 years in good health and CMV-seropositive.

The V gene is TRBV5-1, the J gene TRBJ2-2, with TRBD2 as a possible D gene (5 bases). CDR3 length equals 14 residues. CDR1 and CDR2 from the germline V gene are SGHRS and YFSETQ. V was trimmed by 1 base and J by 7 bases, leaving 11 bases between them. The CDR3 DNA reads TGCGCCAGCAGCTTGTTGGCGGCGGGCGGGGAGCTGTTTTTT. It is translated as CASSLLAAGGELFF.

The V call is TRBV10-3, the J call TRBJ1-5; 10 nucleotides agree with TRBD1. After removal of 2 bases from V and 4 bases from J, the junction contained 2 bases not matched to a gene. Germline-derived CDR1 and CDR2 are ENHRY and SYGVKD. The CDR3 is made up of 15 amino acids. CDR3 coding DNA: TGTGCCATCAGTGAGGAGGGACAGGGGAATCAGCCCCAGCATTTT. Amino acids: CAISEEGQGNQPQHF.

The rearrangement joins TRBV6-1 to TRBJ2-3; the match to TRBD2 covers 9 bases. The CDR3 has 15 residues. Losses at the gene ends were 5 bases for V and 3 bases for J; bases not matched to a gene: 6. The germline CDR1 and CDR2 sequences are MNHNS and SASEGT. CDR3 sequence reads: CASSLAGSWTDTQYF. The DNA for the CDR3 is TGTGCCAGCAGTCTAGCGGGAAGTTGGACAGATACGCAGTATTTT.